What follows describes a single T cell receptor beta chain. The clone's antigen remains unknown. No much larger clone is present one base from it, and per-base qualities are unavailable. This record belongs to a study of blood T cell repertoires in COVID-19 (TCRdb year 2020). For context, the study as a whole: Samples from collaborators originated in the United States, Italy and Spain and spanned both the acute and convalescent phases of COVID-19. Where HLA class I and class II types were available, the types were taken from metadata supplied by the sample provider, not from assay-based typing. The repertoires were released in a freely available public database intended as a resource for research on the immune response to SARS-CoV-2. Deeply sampled blood TCRbeta repertoires from subjects exposed to, actively infected with, or recovered from COVID-19 were included in the dataset. The samples were drawn from two sources: the first 160 participants of the ongoing ImmuneRACE study, and over 1,000 subjects contributed by 6 global collaborators. Sample metadata almost always included a de-identified subject ID, COVID-19 status, age in years and sex. The material from the prospective study consisted of cDNA or gDNA derived from T cells, B-cell-depleted T cells, or PBMCs.

TCRbeta CDR3 regions were amplified from genomic DNA using the immunoSEQ Assay, a bias-controlled multiplex PCR. Processing in the source paper ran as follows. The number of nucleated cells in each sample was estimated by amplification of reference gene primers within the assay. To quantify the absolute abundance of each unique TCRbeta CDR3 rearrangement, sequence reads were collapsed and filtered. For each sample, productive Simpson clonality was calculated by taking the square root of Simpson's diversity index across productive rearrangements. As stored in TCRdb, this immuneACCESS dataset retains in-frame rearrangements with V and J assigned. A fraction of the clones does not appear; measured against another copy, unresolved V genes explain less than half of the discrepancy, and the remainder lacks a known reason. Clonal size and the V and J genes are those of that table, whereas D and trimming came from the DNA. Across this sample there are about 90,000 clones, with about 90% seen only once. 1.8% of the sample comes from the top ten.

Collaborating institutions collected whole blood in K2EDTA tubes following their own protocols. Collaborator samples were shipped for TCRbeta analysis as frozen whole blood, isolated PBMCs, or DNA extracted from either sample type. Trimming removed 5 bases from V and 7 bases from J, leaving 15 bases between the germline ends. Sequences SGHTA (CDR1) and FQGTGA (CDR2) are obtained from the germline V gene. Measured from the cysteine to the phenylalanine, the CDR3 is 14 residues long. The entry retains the CDR3 DNA only, 42 bases that are in frame from base 1. Study-wide findings and limitations: The quantity of clinical and demographic metadata differed by source and by participant and was supplied without curation.

Sequencing was performed on peripheral blood. The TCR sequence derives from a human donor with active COVID-19. The donor label of this sample is uncertain. This chain joins TRBV7-3 to TRBJ2-1; 5 matching bases give a weak D call of TRBD1. The CDR3 corresponds to CASSLEAGFNEQFF. Read as DNA, the sequence is TGTGCCAGCAGCCTAGAAGCAGGGTTTAATGAGCAGTTCTTC.